Below are 9 T cell receptor beta chains sequenced from a single sample in a study of glioma-infiltrating T cells after dendritic cell vaccination. TCRdb's table, derived via immunoSEQ multiplex PCR, lists solely in-frame clones and lacks some. This repertoire shows 35,000 to 40,000 clones, around four fifths found once; its top ten account for less than 8.5%. Sequences were derived from blood, sampled before dendritic cell vaccination. These receptors were collected from a human donor with glioblastoma.

This clone was observed a single time. The rearrangement links TRBV4-2 to TRBJ1-1; possibly TRBD1 for D (6 bases). Germline V lookup: CDR1 LGHNA, CDR2 YNFKEQ. Trimming removed 1 base from V and 1 base from J, with 10 bases in between. This CDR3 spans 15 amino acids. The CDR3: CASSQGWGQNTEAFF. The CDR3 region has the DNA TGTGCCAGCAGCCAAGGGTGGGGACAGAACACTGAAGCTTTCTTT.

The chain joins TRBV6-6 to TRBJ2-2, with TRBD2 identical over 7 bases. V lost 5 bases and J lost 7; bases outside the gene matches: 7. The germline V gene has CDR1 MNHNY and CDR2 SVGAGI (reference sequence). The CDR3 contains 14 residues. CDR3 region: CASSPQRGRGELFF. The CDR3 DNA reads TGTGCCAGCAGTCCCCAGCGGGGACGCGGGGAGCTGTTTTTT.

This clone was observed a few times. The chain links TRBV10-3 to TRBJ1-4; D is unclear. CDR1 and CDR2 (germline): ENHRY, SYGVKD. Between the trimmed V and J ends, which lost 0 bases and 7 bases, there was a span of 12 bases. This CDR3 is built from 15 residues. CDR3 in DNA: TGTGCCATCAGTGAGTCGGCGGGGTTCGGTGAAAAACTGTTTTTT. It translates to CAISESAGFGEKLFF.

CDR3 protein: CASSRTAGGGNTGELFF. The CDR3 DNA reads as TGTGCCAGCAGCCGAACAGCGGGGGGTGGGAACACCGGGGAGCTGTTTTTT. This sequence joins TRBV11-3 and TRBJ2-2; 9 bases line up with TRBD2. Germline V gene data show CDR1 as SGHNT and CDR2 as YENEEA. V was pared by 5 bases and J by 1 base, with 8 bases of the junction left unmatched. The CDR3 length is 17 residues.

This clone was recorded once. J is TRBJ1-2 and V is TRBV11-3; D might be TRBD1 (5 bases). V dropped 2 bases and J dropped 0 bases, with 22 bases sitting between them. This CDR3 region has 19 residues. Germline V CDR1 and CDR2: SGHNT, YENEEA. CDR3: CASSLTLGDIGHPNYGYTF. The CDR3 region has the DNA TGTGCCAGCAGCTTAACGTTAGGAGACATTGGACACCCTAACTATGGCTACACCTTC.

In the case of this clone: One end of the junction varies from germline; a read error may be responsible. The chain is built from TRBV6-5 and TRBJ2-7, with D possibly matching TRBD1 (5 bases). The CDR3 has 11 residues. Germline lookup yields CDR1 MNHEY and CDR2 SVGAGI. CDR3 sequence reads: CAISQGIEQYF. CDR3 DNA: TGTGCCATCAGTCAGGGAATCGAGCAGTACTTC.

The chain recombines TRBV30 with TRBJ2-2; TRBD1 might be the D (6 bases). CDR1 GTSNPN and CDR2 SVGIG come from the germline V gene (reference sequence). The CDR3 has 12 residues. V lost 6 bases and J lost 5, with 10 bases in between. CDR3 protein: CACTTGTGELFF. In DNA, the CDR3 is TGTGCCTGTACCACAGGGACCGGGGAGCTGTTTTTT. The variable domain in full, with the rest retrieved from reference TRBV30 and TRBJ2-2, is SQTIHQWPATLVQPVGSPLSLECTVEGTSNPNLYWYRQAAGRGLQLLFYSVGIGQISSEVPQNLSASRPQDRQFILSSKKLLLSDSGFYLCACTTGTGELFFGEGSRLTVL.

The gene calls are TRBV15 and TRBJ1-5, with 7 bases lining up with TRBD1. The germline V gene encodes CDR1 LNHNV and CDR2 YYDKDF (reference sequence). The CDR3 length is 14 residues. With 6 bases clipped from V and 3 bases from J, the junction kept 5 bases outside the gene matches. CDR3 region: CATSPTGANQPQHF. In DNA form, the CDR3 reads TGTGCCACCAGTCCTACAGGGGCCAATCAGCCCCAGCATTTT.

The V call is TRBV5-1, the J call TRBJ2-2; 8 bases align to TRBD1. The V gene end was trimmed by 5 bases and the J gene end by 1 base; junction bases not matched to a gene: 1. CDR1 and CDR2 from the germline V gene are SGHRS and YFSETQ. CDR3 length: 14 residues. CDR3 loop: CASRQGENTGELFF. The DNA for the CDR3 is TGCGCCAGCAGACAGGGGGAGAACACCGGGGAGCTGTTTTTT.